This TCR beta chain was recovered during a study of blood T cells in healthy people across ages. This clonotype was seen more than once but under ten times. Alongside a J-beta primer mix, a sample-barcoded 5' primer served in a second PCR lasting about 6 to 11 cycles. TCRdb used MiXCR to reprocess the 5' RACE reads, holding one entry per CDR3 protein. This table has around 1,900,000 distinct CDR3 sequences, 30% to 40% appearing once. The CDR3 has 17 residues. V dropped 4 bases and J dropped 0; count of bases not matched to a gene: 9. The germline gives CDR1 SGHDT, CDR2 YYEEEE. Sequences were obtained from blood. V and J are TRBV5-6 and TRBJ2-7; TRBD2 aligns across 11 bases. This receptor was identified in a human donor in good health. CDR3 sequence: CASSRIPLAGGSYEQYF. CDR3 coding DNA: TGTGCCAGCAGCCGCATCCCCCTAGCGGGGGGCTCCTACGAGCAGTACTTC.